Below, one TCR beta chain is given with its context. This sample stems from a study of OX40 agonist ivuxolimab in advanced cancers. Study summary: Dose-escalation patients suffered from hepatocellular carcinoma, melanoma, renal cell or head and neck cancer. Males comprised around 80% of the group, whose mean age was approximately 60 years (range 23 to 79).

The CDR3 has 18 residues. V was pared by 2 bases and J by 0 bases, with 15 bases between. CDR1 and CDR2 from the germline V gene are SGDLS and YYNGEE. Profiling relied on immunoSEQ multiplex PCR, and the TCRdb table lists in-frame clones only, not all of them. The table includes about 75,000 clones, 85% to 90% detected once. The rearrangement joins TRBV9 to TRBJ2-6; D might be TRBD2 (7 bases). The sequence came from an adult with an advanced solid tumor such as melanoma, head and neck, liver or kidney cancer. Specimen: CD4+ or CD8+ T cells sorted from blood, collected in a trial of the OX40 agonist ivuxolimab. The CDR3 protein is CASSVSGAGDSGANVLTF. CDR3 nucleotides: TGTGCCAGCAGCGTTTCAGGGGCGGGAGACTCTGGGGCCAACGTCCTGACTTTC.